These T cell receptor beta chains were read from a single sample in a study of cytomegalovirus exposure and HLA in healthy donors. The repertoire was sequenced with immunoSEQ multiplex PCR; TCRdb's copy has only in-frame clones and lacks some. The table lists approximately 170,000 clones, 80% to 90% of them singletons. The sample was PBMCs. The source is a young man in good health and CMV-seropositive. CDR3s include the opening cysteine and the closing phenylalanine or tryptophan. The D gene is left open where the match is weak. Clone size is shown for a subset of rows, as once, few, many or a class of expanded clone.

V gene	D gene	clone size	J gene	CDR3 protein	CDR3 DNA
TRBV6-5	.	.	TRBJ2-3	CASSYSTATDTQYF	TGTGCCAGCAGTTACTCGACAGCCACAGATACGCAGTATTTT
TRBV5-1	.	.	TRBJ2-1	CASSLDPTSLSYNEQFF	TGCGCCAGCAGCTTGGATCCCACTAGCCTATCCTACAATGAGCAGTTCTTC
TRBV4-3	TRBD1	once	TRBJ2-3	CASSQDHQGAEGDTQYF	TGCGCCAGCAGCCAAGATCATCAGGGGGCGGAGGGGGATACGCAGTATTTT
TRBV19	.	.	TRBJ1-2	CASSPDYGYTF	TGTGCCAGTAGCCCCGACTATGGCTACACCTTC
TRBV5-4	.	.	TRBJ2-1	CASSPTGVLLNNEQFF	TGTGCCAGCAGCCCCACGGGAGTACTCTTAAACAATGAGCAGTTCTTC
TRBV11-3	.	.	TRBJ2-5	CASSAARPLAAQETQYF	TGTGCCAGCAGCGCGGCCCGTCCACTAGCTGCTCAAGAGACCCAGTACTTC
TRBV5-6	.	.	TRBJ1-1	CASSPQGPQLNTEAFF	TGTGCCAGCAGCCCCCAGGGGCCACAATTGAACACTGAAGCTTTCTTT
TRBV5-1	TRBD2	.	TRBJ2-7	CASSFGGAYEQYF	TGCGCCAGCAGCTTCGGGGGGGCCTACGAGCAGTACTTC
TRBV4-2	TRBD2	few	TRBJ2-7	CASSPLAGEAYEQYF	TGTGCCAGCAGCCCCCTAGCGGGAGAAGCCTACGAGCAGTACTTC
TRBV10-3	.	.	TRBJ1-2	CAIRPEKEGYGYTF	TGTGCCATCAGACCCGAAAAGGAGGGGTATGGCTACACCTTC
TRBV7-8	.	.	TRBJ1-2	CASSFFRENGYTF	TGTGCCAGCAGCTTCTTCAGGGAAAATGGCTACACCTTC
TRBV25-1	TRBD1	.	TRBJ1-2	CASSRGRGSGYTF	TGTGCCAGCAGCCGGGGCAGGGGGAGCGGCTACACCTTC
TRBV14	TRBD2	.	TRBJ2-2	CASSLRTSGSAGELFF	TGTGCCAGCAGCCTAAGGACTAGCGGGAGCGCCGGGGAGCTGTTTTTT
TRBV4-3	.	.	TRBJ2-4	CASSQGQGLAKNIQYF	TGCGCCAGCAGCCAAGGTCAGGGACTAGCCAAAAACATTCAGTACTTC
TRBV29-1	.	once	TRBJ2-5	CSVEGSAGQETQYF	TGCAGCGTTGAAGGAAGTGCGGGCCAAGAGACCCAGTACTTC
TRBV19	.	few	TRBJ1-5	CASRWGVGQPQHF	TGTGCCAGTAGATGGGGGGTAGGTCAGCCCCAGCATTTT
TRBV7-6	.	.	TRBJ2-7	CASSLGPHSYEQYF	TGTGCCAGCAGCTTAGGCCCCCACAGCTACGAGCAGTACTTC
TRBV11-2	.	once	TRBJ1-1	CASSPSVMNTEAFF	TGTGCCAGCAGCCCTTCCGTTATGAACACTGAAGCTTTCTTT
TRBV5-1	.	once	TRBJ2-5	CASSFGRGQETQYF	TGCGCCAGCAGCTTTGGACGGGGCCAAGAGACCCAGTACTTC
TRBV2	TRBD1	.	TRBJ1-1	CASSADRQAEAFF	TGTGCCAGCAGTGCGGACAGGCAAGCTGAAGCTTTCTTT
TRBV6-4	TRBD2	.	TRBJ2-1	CASSELAGGPHEQFF	TGTGCCAGCAGTGAACTAGCGGGAGGCCCCCATGAGCAGTTCTTC
TRBV14	.	.	TRBJ2-2	CASSQLGGMSTGELFF	TGTGCCAGCAGCCAACTCGGCGGGATGAGCACCGGGGAGCTGTTTTTT
TRBV6-1	TRBD2	.	TRBJ2-3	CASSAGLASFTDTQYF	TGTGCCAGCAGTGCAGGACTAGCGAGCTTCACAGATACGCAGTATTTT
TRBV7-6	.	.	TRBJ2-2	CASSPRAGQNTGELFF	TGTGCCAGCAGCCCGAGAGCGGGACAGAACACCGGGGAGCTGTTTTTT
TRBV7-2	.	.	TRBJ2-7	CASSPQTNSYEQYF	TGTGCCAGCAGCCCCCAGACGAACAGCTACGAGCAGTACTTC
TRBV6-6	.	few	TRBJ1-5	CASSYRQVKKPQHF	TGTGCCAGCAGTTATCGACAGGTTAAAAAGCCCCAGCATTTT
TRBV7-3	.	few	TRBJ2-2	CASTTSGSTGELFF	TGTGCCAGCACAACCTCGGGTAGCACCGGGGAGCTGTTTTTT
TRBV7-9	.	.	TRBJ2-1	CASSLGAAPTYYNEQFF	TGTGCCAGCAGCTTAGGGGCAGCCCCTACATATTACAATGAGCAGTTCTTC
TRBV5-1	TRBD1	.	TRBJ2-5	CASSSTGVGETQYF	TGCGCCAGCAGCTCGACAGGGGTCGGGGAGACCCAGTACTTC
TRBV10-2	TRBD1	.	TRBJ2-3	CASSEQGASTDTQYF	TGCGCCAGCAGTGAACAGGGGGCTAGCACAGATACGCAGTATTTT
TRBV15	TRBD1	.	TRBJ1-3	CATSRDRQGLFSGNTIYF	TGTGCCACCAGCAGAGATCGACAGGGACTCTTCTCTGGAAACACCATATATTTT
TRBV7-8	.	.	TRBJ1-1	CASSLNPGVRIIFF	TGTGCCAGCAGCCTCAACCCCGGGGTTCGTATTATCTTCTTT
TRBV7-3	TRBD1	.	TRBJ1-2	CASSPGDRPFYGYTF	TGTGCCAGCAGCCCCGGGGACAGACCTTTCTATGGCTACACCTTC
TRBV19	TRBD1	once	TRBJ1-2	CASSMGGQGGGYTF	TGTGCCAGTAGTATGGGAGGACAGGGGGGTGGCTACACCTTC
TRBV4-2	.	.	TRBJ2-5	CASSQDIKRQETQYF	TGTGCCAGCAGCCAAGATATCAAACGGCAAGAGACCCAGTACTTC
TRBV2	.	.	TRBJ1-1	CASTKWTDTEAFF	TGTGCCAGCACAAAATGGACAGACACTGAAGCTTTCTTT
TRBV6-4	.	once	TRBJ1-4	CASIRRPTNEKLFF	TGTGCCAGCATACGGCGGCCAACTAATGAAAAACTGTTTTTT
TRBV11-2	.	.	TRBJ2-5	CASSYSFQETQYF	TGTGCCAGCAGCTATTCTTTCCAAGAGACCCAGTACTTC
TRBV7-2	.	.	TRBJ1-2	CASSLVGSGMGYTF	TGTGCCAGCAGCTTAGTGGGGTCAGGGATGGGCTACACCTTC
TRBV7-2	.	few	TRBJ2-2	CASSLGGANTGELFF	TGTGCCAGCAGCTTAGGTGGGGCCAACACCGGGGAGCTGTTTTTT
TRBV11-3	TRBD2	.	TRBJ2-3	CASSGGTSGSDTQYF	TGTGCCAGCAGCGGCGGGACTAGCGGCTCAGATACGCAGTATTTT
TRBV7-3	.	.	TRBJ1-1	CASSYSGGNTEAFF	TGTGCCAGCAGCTACAGCGGGGGGAACACTGAAGCTTTCTTT
TRBV4-3	TRBD2	.	TRBJ2-1	CASSRGLAVDNEQFF	TGCGCCAGCAGCCGAGGACTAGCGGTAGACAATGAGCAGTTCTTC
TRBV19	.	once	TRBJ1-2	CASRSQGDLNYGYTF	TGTGCCAGTAGGTCTCAGGGCGATTTGAACTATGGCTACACCTTC
TRBV7-9	TRBD2	.	TRBJ2-3	CASNGGGGERTDTQYF	TGTGCCAGCAACGGTGGCGGGGGGGAACGTACAGATACGCAGTATTTT
TRBV19	.	.	TRBJ1-5	CASSHNPGLGLYSNQPQHF	TGTGCCAGTAGCCACAATCCAGGCCTGGGCCTTTATAGCAATCAGCCCCAGCATTTT
TRBV6-1	TRBD1	.	TRBJ2-1	CASSGGQGLDNEQFF	TGTGCCAGCAGTGGGGGACAGGGGCTTGACAATGAGCAGTTCTTC
TRBV5-1	TRBD2	.	TRBJ2-3	CASSPGLAGVPDTQYF	TGCGCCAGCAGCCCAGGACTAGCGGGAGTCCCAGATACGCAGTATTTT
TRBV10-1	.	.	TRBJ1-2	CASSESGEWGEF	TGCGCCAGCAGTGAGTCAGGGGAGTGGGGGGAGTTC
TRBV11-2	.	.	TRBJ2-1	CASSRVGGSYNEQFF	TGTGCCAGCAGCCGGGTGGGGGGTTCCTACAATGAGCAGTTCTTC
TRBV19	TRBD2	.	TRBJ2-5	CASSPRTSGRSETQYF	TGTGCCAGTAGTCCACGGACTAGCGGGAGGTCGGAGACCCAGTACTTC
TRBV19	.	once	TRBJ2-3	CASSIDPSRGTDTQYF	TGTGCCAGTAGTATAGACCCTAGCCGGGGCACAGATACGCAGTATTTT
TRBV19	TRBD1	.	TRBJ2-4	CASSIKDRVGIQYF	TGTGCCAGTAGTATAAAGGACAGGGTGGGCATTCAGTACTTC
TRBV7-2	TRBD2	.	TRBJ2-7	CASSLLTSGRARYEQYF	TGTGCCAGCAGCCTCCTGACTAGCGGGAGGGCCCGGTACGAGCAGTACTTC
TRBV5-4	TRBD1	.	TRBJ2-2	CASSFKGGTGNRGELFF	TGTGCCAGCAGCTTTAAGGGGGGGACAGGGAATCGCGGGGAGCTGTTTTTT
TRBV7-2	TRBD2	.	TRBJ2-2	CASRLAASNTGELFF	TGTGCCAGCAGGCTAGCGGCTTCGAACACCGGGGAGCTGTTTTTT
TRBV6-5	.	.	TRBJ1-1	CASKREYQMNTEAFF	TGTGCCAGCAAGAGGGAGTACCAGATGAACACTGAAGCTTTCTTT
TRBV30	.	.	TRBJ1-5	CAWSGQGQPQHF	TGTGCCTGGAGCGGACAAGGACAGCCCCAGCATTTT
TRBV4-3	.	few	TRBJ1-1	CASSRLLGGKVEAFF	TGCGCCAGCAGCCGATTACTCGGAGGGAAGGTTGAAGCTTTCTTT
TRBV11-2	.	.	TRBJ2-2	CASSFPRGTGELFF	TGTGCCAGCAGCTTTCCACGGGGCACCGGGGAGCTGTTTTTT